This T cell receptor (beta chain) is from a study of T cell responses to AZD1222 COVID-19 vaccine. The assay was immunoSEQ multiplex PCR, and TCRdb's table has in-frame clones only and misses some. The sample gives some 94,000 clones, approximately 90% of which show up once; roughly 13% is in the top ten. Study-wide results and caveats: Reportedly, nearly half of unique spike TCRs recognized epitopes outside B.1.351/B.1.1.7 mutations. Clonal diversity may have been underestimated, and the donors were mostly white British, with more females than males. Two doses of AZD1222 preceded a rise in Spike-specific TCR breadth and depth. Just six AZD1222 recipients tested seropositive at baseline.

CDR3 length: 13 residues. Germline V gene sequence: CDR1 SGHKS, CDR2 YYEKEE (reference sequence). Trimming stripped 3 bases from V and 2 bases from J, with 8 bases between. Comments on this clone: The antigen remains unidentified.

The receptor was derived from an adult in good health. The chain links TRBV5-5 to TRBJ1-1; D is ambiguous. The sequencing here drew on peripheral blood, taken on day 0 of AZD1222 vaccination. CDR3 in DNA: TGTGCCAGCAGCTGGGCGGACAACACTGAAGCTTTCTTT. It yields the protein CASSWADNTEAFF.